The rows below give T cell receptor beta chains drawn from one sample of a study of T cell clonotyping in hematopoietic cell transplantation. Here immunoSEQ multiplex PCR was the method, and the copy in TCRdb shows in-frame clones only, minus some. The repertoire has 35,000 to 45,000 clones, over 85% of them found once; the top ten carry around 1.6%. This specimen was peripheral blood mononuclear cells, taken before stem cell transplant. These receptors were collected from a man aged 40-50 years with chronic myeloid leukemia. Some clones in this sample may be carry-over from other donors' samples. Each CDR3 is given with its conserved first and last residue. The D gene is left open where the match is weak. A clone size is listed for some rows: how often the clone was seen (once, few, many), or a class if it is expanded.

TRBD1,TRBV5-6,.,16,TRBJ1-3,TGTGCCAGCAGCGTAGACAGGGGTCAGCCTGGAAACACCATATATTTT,CASSVDRGQPGNTIYF
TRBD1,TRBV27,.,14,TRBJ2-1,TGTGCCAGCAGTTTCGGCAGGGGGTACAATGAGCAGTTCTTC,CASSFGRGYNEQFF
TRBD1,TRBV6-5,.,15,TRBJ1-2,TGTGCCAGCAGTTGGGACAGGAAGCAGGAGTATGGCTACACCTTC,CASSWDRKQEYGYTF
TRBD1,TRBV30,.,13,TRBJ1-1,TGTGCCTGGGGGACAGGGGGGAGGACTGAAGCTTTCTTT,CAWGTGGRTEAFF
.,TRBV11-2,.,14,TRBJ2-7,TGTGCCAGCAGCTTAGGACAGTTAGCCTACGAGCAGTACTTC,CASSLGQLAYEQYF
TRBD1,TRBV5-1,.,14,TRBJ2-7,TGCGCCAGCAGCATTGGGACAGGGACCTACGAGCAGTACTTC,CASSIGTGTYEQYF
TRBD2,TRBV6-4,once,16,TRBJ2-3,TGTGCCAGCAGTGACTCGGGCGGGGGGGCCCCAGATACGCAGTATTTT,CASSDSGGGAPDTQYF
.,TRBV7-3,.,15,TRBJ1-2,TGTGCCAGCAGCTTTGGCTCAGGGAGGAAGGATGGCTACACCTTC,CASSFGSGRKDGYTF
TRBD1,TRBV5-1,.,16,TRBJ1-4,TGCGCCAGCAGCTTTGGACGGGACAGGGCGGGGGAAAAACTGTTTTTT,CASSFGRDRAGEKLFF
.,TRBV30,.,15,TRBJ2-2,TGTGCCTGGGACGATTGGACCGGGAACACCGGGGAGCTGTTTTTT,CAWDDWTGNTGELFF
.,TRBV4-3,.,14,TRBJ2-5,TGCGCCAGCAGCCAAGCGGTTGGGGAAGAGACCCAGTACTTC,CASSQAVGEETQYF
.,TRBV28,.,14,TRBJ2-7,TGTGCCAGCAGTTTATCCGGGGTGTCCTACGAGCAGTACTTC,CASSLSGVSYEQYF
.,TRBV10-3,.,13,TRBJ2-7,TGTGCCATCGGAGGGCAGCCCTCCGGCGAGCAGTACTTC,CAIGGQPSGEQYF
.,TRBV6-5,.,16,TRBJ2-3,TGTGCCAGCAGTTCCCGGGACGGACCTCGCACAGATACGCAGTATTTT,CASSSRDGPRTDTQYF
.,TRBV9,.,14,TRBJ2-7,TGTGCCAGCAGCGAGCGTCCCCGAGGATACGAGCAGTACTTC,CASSERPRGYEQYF
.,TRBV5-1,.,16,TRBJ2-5,TGCGCCAGCAGCTTGGCCGGCGGGGGCGTACAAGAGACCCAGTACTTC,CASSLAGGGVQETQYF
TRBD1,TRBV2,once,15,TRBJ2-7,TGTGCCAGCAGCTTGGTCTTAGGACAGGACTACGAGCAGTACTTC,CASSLVLGQDYEQYF
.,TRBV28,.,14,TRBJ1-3,TGTGCCAGCAGTGCATCGTATCCTGGAAACACCATATATTTT,CASSASYPGNTIYF
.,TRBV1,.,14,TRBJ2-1,TGCACCAGCAGCCAAGATACGCGGAACAATGAGCAGTTCTTC,CTSSQDTRNNEQFF
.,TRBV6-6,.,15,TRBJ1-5,TGTGCCAGCAGTTGGACCGGTGGCAGCAATCAGCCCCAGCATTTT,CASSWTGGSNQPQHF
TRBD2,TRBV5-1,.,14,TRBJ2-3,TGCGCCAGCAGATTAGCGGGGGGCCCCGATACGCAGTATTTT,CASRLAGGPDTQYF
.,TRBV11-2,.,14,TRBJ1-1,TGTGCCAGCAAGGTGGGACCGTTGAACACTGAAGCTTTCTTT,CASKVGPLNTEAFF
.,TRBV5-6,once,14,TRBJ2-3,TGTGCCAGCAGCTTGGGGGATAACGTCAATACGCAGTATTTT,CASSLGDNVNTQYF
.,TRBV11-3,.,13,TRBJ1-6,TGTGCCAGCAGCCGTCAGGGCGATTCACCCCTCCACTTT,CASSRQGDSPLHF
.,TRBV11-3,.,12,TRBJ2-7,TGTGCCAGCAGCCCTACAAAGAGGGAGCAGTACTTC,CASSPTKREQYF
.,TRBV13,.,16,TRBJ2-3,TGTGCCAGCAGCTTTAGGGGGGGGGAGTATGACGATACGCAGTATTTT,CASSFRGGEYDDTQYF
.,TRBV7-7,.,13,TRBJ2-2,TGTGCTAGCGGAGGGGGCCGCACCGGGGAGCTGTTTTTT,CASGGGRTGELFF
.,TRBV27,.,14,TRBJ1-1,TGTGCCAGCAGTACCCCCACACGAAACACTGAAGCTTTCTTT,CASSTPTRNTEAFF
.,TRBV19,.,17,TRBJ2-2,TGTGCCAGTACCCCGATTCGTCAAGGGGGGGACACCGGGGAGCTGTTTTTT,CASTPIRQGGDTGELFF
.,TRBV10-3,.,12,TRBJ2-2,TGTGCCATCAGTGAAGGGGCCGGGGAGCTGTTTTTT,CAISEGAGELFF
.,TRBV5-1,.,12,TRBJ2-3,TGCGCCAGCAGCGATAGCACAGATACGCAGTATTTT,CASSDSTDTQYF
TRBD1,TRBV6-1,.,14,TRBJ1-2,TGTGCCAGCAGTGAAGACAGGGGACGTTATGGCTACACCTTC,CASSEDRGRYGYTF
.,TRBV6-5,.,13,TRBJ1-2,TGTGCCAGCAGTTACGGGGGTAACTATGGCTACACCTTC,CASSYGGNYGYTF
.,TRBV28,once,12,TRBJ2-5,TGTGGGGTGATAGGGGCGGTGGGGACCCAGTACTTC,CGVIGAVGTQYF
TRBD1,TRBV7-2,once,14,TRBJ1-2,TGTGCCAGCAGCTTCCAGGGGGTAGACTATGGCTACACCTTC,CASSFQGVDYGYTF
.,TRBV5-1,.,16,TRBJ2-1,TGCGCCAGCAGCTTGTTTGACGAAACAGGGAGAAATGAGCAGTTCTTC,CASSLFDETGRNEQFF
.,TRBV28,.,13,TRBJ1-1,TGTGCCAGCCCCGCAGGGCGGAACACTGAAGCTTTCTTT,CASPAGRNTEAFF
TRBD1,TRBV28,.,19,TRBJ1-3,TGTGCCAGCAGTTTATTGGATACGGTGGACAGGCTCGAGGGAGACACCATATATTTT,CASSLLDTVDRLEGDTIYF
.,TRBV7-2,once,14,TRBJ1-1,TGTGCCAGCAGCTCGACAGGACGGCACACTGAAGCTTTCTTT,CASSSTGRHTEAFF
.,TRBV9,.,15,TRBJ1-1,TGTGCCAGCAGCGTAGAATACTCCGGACGGACTGAAGCTTTCTTT,CASSVEYSGRTEAFF
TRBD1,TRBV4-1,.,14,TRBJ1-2,TGCGCCAGCAGCCACAGCAGGGGAGGGGGCGGCTACACCTTC,CASSHSRGGGGYTF
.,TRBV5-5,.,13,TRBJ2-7,TGTGCCAGCAGCGTCGGGATCGGCTACGAGCAGTACTTC,CASSVGIGYEQYF
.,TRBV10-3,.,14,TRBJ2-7,TGTGCCATCAGTGAGTCAGGGGGGCTCTACGAGCAGTACTTC,CAISESGGLYEQYF
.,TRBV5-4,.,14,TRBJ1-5,TGTGCCAGCAGCACCCAGGGGATCAATCAGCCCCAGCATTTT,CASSTQGINQPQHF